These T cell receptor beta chains were read from a single sample in a study of blood T cell repertoires in COVID-19. Assay: immunoSEQ multiplex PCR; the TCRdb copy retains only in-frame clones and omits some. The repertoire holds around 290,000 clones, with 80% to 95% as singletons. Source material: peripheral blood. The receptors come from a woman under 40 with COVID-19, enrolled during active disease. Both conserved end residues are part of each CDR3. Fields, in order: V gene, J gene, D gene, CDR3 protein. A D gene is named only where the DNA matches it firmly.

TRBV5-1	TRBJ2-1	NA	CASSLVDEQFF
TRBV3-1/TRBV3-2	TRBJ2-2	NA	CASSLFRAGELFF
TRBV19	TRBJ2-7	NA	CASTVNGASYEQYF
TRBV6-1	TRBJ1-1	NA	CASSEIGSRTEAFF
TRBV7-9	TRBJ1-1	TRBD1	CASSGGDRVAGRNTEAFF
TRBV24-1	TRBJ1-4	NA	CATSTDNEKLFF
TRBV4-1	TRBJ1-3	NA	CASSPRVAGNTIYF
TRBV27	TRBJ1-5	TRBD1	CASNRQGGNQPQHF
TRBV15	TRBJ1-1	TRBD1	CATSPGTVNTEAFF
TRBV27	TRBJ2-1	NA	CASSLVTGALLDNEQFF
TRBV7-2	TRBJ1-2	TRBD1	CASSPSTGNYGYTF
TRBV18	TRBJ2-7	TRBD1	CASSRQGIEGEQYF
TRBV29-1	TRBJ1-2	TRBD1	CSVEPGTGGPYGYTF
TRBV5-1	TRBJ2-3	NA	CASSLGHPDTQYF
TRBV2	TRBJ1-4	TRBD1	CASSQFGQGTNEKLFF
TRBV4-1	TRBJ2-1	NA	CASSHRDSYNEQFF
TRBV25-1	TRBJ1-2	NA	CASTLTGSDGYTF
TRBV24-1	TRBJ1-2	NA	CATSDKADRKPGYTF
TRBV4-1	TRBJ2-1	TRBD2	CASSQAKLAGVGNEQFF
TRBV7-2	TRBJ1-5	TRBD1	CASSSQGASQPQHF
TRBV19	TRBJ1-4	TRBD1	CASSKPTGGTNEKLFF
TRBV6-5	TRBJ2-3	NA	CASTGLSTDTQYF
TRBV11-3	TRBJ1-2	TRBD1	CASSQRQGCGGYTF
TRBV7-9	TRBJ2-6	TRBD2	CASSLLRREVPSGANVLTF
TRBV23-1	TRBJ1-1	NA	CASSQMGGRASRQAFF
TRBV29-1	TRBJ2-1	NA	CSVEPPMRQTYNEQFF
TRBV27	TRBJ2-7	TRBD1	CATYRGLNEQYF
TRBV11-2	TRBJ2-7	NA	CASSLGPGDYEQYF
TRBV7-9	TRBJ2-1	NA	CASSLGGGNEQFF
TRBV4-1	TRBJ1-1	TRBD1	CASSQEDRLNTEAFF
TRBV19	TRBJ2-5	TRBD1	CASSNGQGVGETQYF
TRBV29-1	TRBJ1-4	NA	CSVQLQGSEKLFF
TRBV7-9	TRBJ2-7	TRBD1	CASSRQGSSDEQYF
TRBV19	TRBJ2-1	TRBD1	CASSINRGEGSYNEQFF
TRBV5-1	TRBJ2-5	TRBD1	CASSLGQVQETQYF
TRBV7-9	TRBJ1-6	NA	CASSFLQKDSPLHF
TRBV19	TRBJ2-7	NA	CASSIGQGTSYEQYF
TRBV5-1	TRBJ2-3	TRBD2	CASSSLLAGGDTQYF
TRBV5-5	TRBJ2-7	NA	CASLPDRSPWEQYF
TRBV19	TRBJ2-1	TRBD1	CATSPHITGGGGNEQFF
TRBV12-3/TRBV12-4	TRBJ1-6	NA	CASSLVEDSPLHF
TRBV28	TRBJ2-7	NA	CASSYPPRGGWEQYF
TRBV6-5	TRBJ1-2	TRBD1	CASGAGGGYTF
TRBV10-2	TRBJ1-5	TRBD1	CASSTDRGSRNQPQHF
TRBV9	TRBJ1-6	NA	CASSVEAGATYNSPLHF
TRBV7-9	TRBJ2-3	NA	CASSLGQGHTDTQYF
TRBV27	TRBJ1-3	NA	CASSLIGGNGNTIYF
TRBV2	TRBJ2-3	NA	CASGGDTQYF
TRBV19	TRBJ1-5	NA	CASSTRQSNQPQHF
TRBV12-3/TRBV12-4	TRBJ1-2	TRBD1	CASSGHRGGYTF
TRBV7-8	TRBJ2-5	TRBD1	CASSLIAGTAEETQYF
TRBV5-4	TRBJ1-2	NA	CASSENARGTDYGYTF
TRBV19	TRBJ1-2	NA	CASSIGTSYGYTF
TRBV5-6	TRBJ2-2	TRBD1	CASSRDSQTGELFF
TRBV7-2	TRBJ1-6	TRBD1	CASSHGTGLNSPLHF
TRBV7-9	TRBJ2-3	NA	CASSPVASTDTQYF
TRBV6-5	TRBJ2-7	NA	CASSRDNYEQYF
TRBV6-6	TRBJ1-3	NA	CASSPRGEANTIYF